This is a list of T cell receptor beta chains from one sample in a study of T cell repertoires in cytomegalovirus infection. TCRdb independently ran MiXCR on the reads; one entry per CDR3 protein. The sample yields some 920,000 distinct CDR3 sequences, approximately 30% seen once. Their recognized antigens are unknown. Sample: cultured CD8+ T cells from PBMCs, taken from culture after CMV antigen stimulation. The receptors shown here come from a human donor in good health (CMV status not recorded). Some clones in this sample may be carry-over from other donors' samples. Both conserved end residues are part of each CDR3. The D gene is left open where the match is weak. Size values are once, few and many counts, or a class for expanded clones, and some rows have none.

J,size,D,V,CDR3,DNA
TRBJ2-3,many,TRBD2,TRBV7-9,CASTFLAGGPPDTQYF,TGTGCCAGCACTTTCCTAGCGGGGGGGCCCCCAGATACGCAGTATTTT
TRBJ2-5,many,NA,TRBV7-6,CASSGPQETQYF,TGTGCCAGCTCGGGACCCCAAGAGACCCAGTACTTC
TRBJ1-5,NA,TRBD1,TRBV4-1,CASSQVQGVGQPQHF,TGCGCCAGCAGCCAAGTCCAGGGGGTAGGTCAGCCCCAGCATTTT
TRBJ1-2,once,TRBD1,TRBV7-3,CASSNPLDRGWGYGYTF,TGTGCCAGCAGCAACCCGCTCGACAGGGGTTGGGGTTATGGCTACACCTTC
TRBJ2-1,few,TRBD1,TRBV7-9,CASSRGGFPTDEQFF,TGTGCCAGCAGCCGAGGGGGCTTCCCTACGGATGAGCAGTTCTTC
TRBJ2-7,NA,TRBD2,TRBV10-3,CAIRVAREGMDEQYF,TGTGCCATCAGGGTCGCGAGGGAGGGGATGGACGAGCAGTACTTC
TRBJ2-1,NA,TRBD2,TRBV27,CASLLAGDPGGGAAKFSYNEQFF,TGTGCCAGTCTACTAGCGGGGGATCCCGGCGGGGGGGCCGCAAAATTCTCCTACAATGAGCAGTTCTTC
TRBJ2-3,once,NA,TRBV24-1,CATSDAQGNPDTQYF,TGTGCCACCAGTGATGCCCAGGGTAATCCAGATACGCAGTATTTT
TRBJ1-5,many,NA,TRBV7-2,CASSLIGWQGSNQPQHF,TGTGCCAGCAGCCTGATAGGGTGGCAGGGGAGCAATCAGCCCCAGCATTTT
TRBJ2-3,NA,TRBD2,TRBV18,CASSPLAGLAGLILNGDGTDTQYF,TGTGCCAGCTCACCACTCGCGGGACTAGCTGGGCTTATTCTGAATGGGGACGGCACAGATACGCAGTATTTT
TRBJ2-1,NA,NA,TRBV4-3,CASSQAGPSNEQFF,TGCGCCAGCAGCCAAGCGGGACCGTCCAATGAGCAGTTCTTC
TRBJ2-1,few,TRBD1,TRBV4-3,CASSQKDRGLNEQFF,TGCGCCAGCAGCCAAAAGGACAGGGGGCTCAATGAGCAGTTCTTC
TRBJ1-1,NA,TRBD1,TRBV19,CASSASGTGVTEAFF,TGTGCCAGTAGTGCGTCTGGGACAGGGGTTACTGAAGCTTTCTTT
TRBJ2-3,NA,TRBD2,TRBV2,CAIKGGGSRTDTQYF,TGTGCCATCAAGGGAGGCGGGAGCCGCACAGATACGCAGTATTTT
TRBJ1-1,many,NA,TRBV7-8,CASSLSGLGTEAFF,TGTGCCAGCAGCTTATCGGGGCTGGGGACTGAAGCTTTCTTT
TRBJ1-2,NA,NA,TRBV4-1,CASSQDLRGMVGYTF,TGCGCCAGCAGCCAGGACCTCAGGGGAATGGTTGGCTACACCTTC
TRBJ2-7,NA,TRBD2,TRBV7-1,CASRLLSGEYYEQYF,TGTGCCAGCAGACTCCTTAGCGGGGAGTACTACGAGCAGTACTTC
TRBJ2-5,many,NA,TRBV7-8,CASSLEVSIQETQYF,TGTGCCAGCAGCTTAGAAGTGTCTATTCAAGAGACCCAGTACTTC
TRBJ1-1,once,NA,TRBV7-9,CVSSPGGVLNTEAFF,TGTGTCAGCAGCCCTGGAGGGGTTTTGAACACTGAAGCTTTCTTT
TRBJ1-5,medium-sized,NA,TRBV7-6,CASSLAWGSNQPQHF,TGTGCCAGCAGCTTAGCGTGGGGCAGCAATCAGCCCCAGCATTTT
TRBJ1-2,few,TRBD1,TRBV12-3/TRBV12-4,CASSRTGDSGSYTF,TGTGCCAGCAGCCGGACAGGGGACTCGGGGAGCTACACCTTC
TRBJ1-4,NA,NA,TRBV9,CASSAQDSLNEKLFF,TGTGCCAGCAGCGCCCAGGACAGCCTTAATGAAAAACTGTTTTTT